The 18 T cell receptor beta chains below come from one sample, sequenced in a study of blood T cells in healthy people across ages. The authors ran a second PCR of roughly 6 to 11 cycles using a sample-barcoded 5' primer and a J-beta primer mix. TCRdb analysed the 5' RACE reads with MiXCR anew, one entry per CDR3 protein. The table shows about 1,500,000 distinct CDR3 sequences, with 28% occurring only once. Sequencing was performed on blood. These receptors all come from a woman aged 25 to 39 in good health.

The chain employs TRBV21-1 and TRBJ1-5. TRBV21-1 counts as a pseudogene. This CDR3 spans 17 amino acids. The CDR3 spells CASSKWVADYSNQPQHF. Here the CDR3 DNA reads TGTGCCAGCAGCAAATGGGTCGCAGACTATAGCAATCAGCCCCAGCATTTT.

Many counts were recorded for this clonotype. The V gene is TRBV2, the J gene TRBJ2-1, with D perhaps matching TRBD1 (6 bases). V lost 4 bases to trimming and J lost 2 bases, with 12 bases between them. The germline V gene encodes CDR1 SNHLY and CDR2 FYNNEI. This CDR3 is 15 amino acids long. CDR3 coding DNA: TGTGCCAGCAGTGCGGACAGAGGCACCTACAATGAGCAGTTCTTC. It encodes CASSADRGTYNEQFF.

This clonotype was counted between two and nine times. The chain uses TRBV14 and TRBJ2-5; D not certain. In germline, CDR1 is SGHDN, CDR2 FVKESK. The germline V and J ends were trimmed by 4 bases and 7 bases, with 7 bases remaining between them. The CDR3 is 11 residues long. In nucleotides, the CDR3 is TGTGCCAGCAGCCTGTCATCGACCCAGTACTTC. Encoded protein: CASSLSSTQYF.

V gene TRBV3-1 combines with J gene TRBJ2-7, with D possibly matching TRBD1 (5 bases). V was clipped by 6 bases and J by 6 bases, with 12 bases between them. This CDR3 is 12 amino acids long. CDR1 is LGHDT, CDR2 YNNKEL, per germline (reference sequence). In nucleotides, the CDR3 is TGTGCCAGCAGTCGACAGATGGGCGAGCAGTACTTC. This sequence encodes CASSRQMGEQYF.

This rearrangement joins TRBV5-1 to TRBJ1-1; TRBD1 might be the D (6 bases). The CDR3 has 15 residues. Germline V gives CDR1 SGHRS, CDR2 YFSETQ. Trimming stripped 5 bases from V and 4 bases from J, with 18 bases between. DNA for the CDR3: TGCGCCAGCAGGATCCGAGGTGGGGGCGTCACTGAAGCTTTCTTT. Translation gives CASRIRGGGVTEAFF.

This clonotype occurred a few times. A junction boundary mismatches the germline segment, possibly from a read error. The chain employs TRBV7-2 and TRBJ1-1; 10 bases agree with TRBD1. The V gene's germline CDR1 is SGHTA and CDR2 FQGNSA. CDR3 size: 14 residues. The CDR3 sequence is CACSLDRGITEAFF. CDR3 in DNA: TGTGCCTGCAGTCTGGACAGGGGGATCACTGAAGCTTTCTTT.

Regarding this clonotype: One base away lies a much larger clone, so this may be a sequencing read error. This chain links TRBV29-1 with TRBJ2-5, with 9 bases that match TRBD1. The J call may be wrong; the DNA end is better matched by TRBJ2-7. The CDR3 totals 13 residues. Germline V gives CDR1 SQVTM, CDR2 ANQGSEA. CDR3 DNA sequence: TGCAACGTGAATCCGGGACAGGGCAACGAGCAGTACTTC. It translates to CNVNPGQGNEQYF.

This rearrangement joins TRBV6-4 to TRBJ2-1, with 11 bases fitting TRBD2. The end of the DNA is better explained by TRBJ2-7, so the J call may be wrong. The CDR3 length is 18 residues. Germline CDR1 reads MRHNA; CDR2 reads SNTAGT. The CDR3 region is CASSKLAGGLTSYNEQYF. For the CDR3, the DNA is TGTGCCAGCAGTAAGCTAGCGGGGGGTCTAACCTCCTACAATGAGCAGTACTTC.

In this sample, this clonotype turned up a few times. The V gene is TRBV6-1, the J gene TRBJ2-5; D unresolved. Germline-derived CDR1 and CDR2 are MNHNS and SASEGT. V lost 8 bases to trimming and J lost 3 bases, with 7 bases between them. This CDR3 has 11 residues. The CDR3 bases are TGTGCCAGCTTAGATAAAGAGACCCAGTACTTC. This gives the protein CASLDKETQYF.

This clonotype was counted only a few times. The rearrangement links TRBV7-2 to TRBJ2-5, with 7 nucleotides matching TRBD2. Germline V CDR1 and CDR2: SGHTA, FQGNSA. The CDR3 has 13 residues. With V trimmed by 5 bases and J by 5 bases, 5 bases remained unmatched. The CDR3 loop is CASSLHGGETQYF. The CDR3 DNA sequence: TGTGCCAGCAGCCTCCACGGGGGGGAGACCCAGTACTTC.

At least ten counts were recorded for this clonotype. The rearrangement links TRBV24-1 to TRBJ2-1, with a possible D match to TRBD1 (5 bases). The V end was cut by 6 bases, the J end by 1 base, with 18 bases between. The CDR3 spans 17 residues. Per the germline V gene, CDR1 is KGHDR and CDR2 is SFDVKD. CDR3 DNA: TGTGCCACCAGTTCGGTACCCAGGGTTAATTCCTACAATGAGCAGTTCTTC. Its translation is CATSSVPRVNSYNEQFF.

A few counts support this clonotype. CDR3 sequence: CASSLVPGLTPYTQYF. As DNA, the CDR3 is TGTGCCAGCAGCTTAGTACCGGGTCTCACACCATATACGCAGTATTTT. This chain links TRBV11-2 with TRBJ2-3; D gene unclear. Germline assignment: CDR1 SGHAT and CDR2 FQNNGV. V shed 1 base and J shed 7 bases, with 18 bases lying between them. The CDR3 runs to 16 residues.

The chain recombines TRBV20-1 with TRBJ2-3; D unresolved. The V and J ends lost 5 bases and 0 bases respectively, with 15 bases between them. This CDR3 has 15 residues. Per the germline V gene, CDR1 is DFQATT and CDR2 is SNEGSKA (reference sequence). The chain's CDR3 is CSAESDGSSTDTQYF. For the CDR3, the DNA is TGCAGTGCTGAATCGGACGGATCTAGCACAGATACGCAGTATTTT.

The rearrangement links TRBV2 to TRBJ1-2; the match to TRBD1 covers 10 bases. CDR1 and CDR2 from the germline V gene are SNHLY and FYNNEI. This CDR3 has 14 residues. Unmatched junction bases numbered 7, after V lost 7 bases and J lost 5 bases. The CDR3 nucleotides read TGTGCCAGCATTGCTGGACAGGGGGATTATGGCTACACCTTC. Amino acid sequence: CASIAGQGDYGYTF.

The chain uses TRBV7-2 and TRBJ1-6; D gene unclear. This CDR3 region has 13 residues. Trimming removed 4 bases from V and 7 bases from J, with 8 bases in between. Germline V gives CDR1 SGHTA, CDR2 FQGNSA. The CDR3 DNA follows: TGTGCCAGCAGCTCCTACGAGAATTCACCCCTCCACTTT. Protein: CASSSYENSPLHF.

This chain's CDR3 is CASKSQGGEKLFF. The CDR3 DNA sequence: TGTGCCAGTAAATCTCAGGGTGGCGAAAAACTGTTTTTT. The chain is built from TRBV19 and TRBJ1-4; tentatively, D is TRBD1 (5 bases). Germline V gene data show CDR1 as LNHDA and CDR2 as SQIVND (reference sequence). This CDR3 has 13 residues. Deletions cut 7 bases from V and 8 bases from J, with 14 bases between.

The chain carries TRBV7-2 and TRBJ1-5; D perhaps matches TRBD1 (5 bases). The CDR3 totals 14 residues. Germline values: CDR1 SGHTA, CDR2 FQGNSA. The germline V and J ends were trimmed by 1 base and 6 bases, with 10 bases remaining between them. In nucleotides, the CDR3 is TGTGCCAGCAGCTTAGGCCCCCAGGGTCAGCCCCAGCATTTT. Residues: CASSLGPQGQPQHF.

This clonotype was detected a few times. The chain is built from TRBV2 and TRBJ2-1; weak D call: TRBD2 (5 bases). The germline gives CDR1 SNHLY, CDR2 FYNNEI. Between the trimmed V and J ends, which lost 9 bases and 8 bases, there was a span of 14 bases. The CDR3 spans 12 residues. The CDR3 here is CASGAARDEQFF. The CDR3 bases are TGTGCCAGTGGAGCGGCAAGGGATGAGCAGTTCTTC.